Below, 8 T cell receptor beta chains from the same sample are listed, as sequenced in a study of blood T cell repertoires in COVID-19. Profiled with immunoSEQ multiplex PCR; TCRdb holds only in-frame clones, not every one. The table records about 230,000 clones, approximately 84% of them present only once. Material for sequencing was peripheral blood. Receptor source: a man in his fifties or sixties with COVID-19, enrolled during active disease.

The chain links TRBV5-1 to TRBJ2-2; 12 bases are a match to TRBD1. The CDR3 totals 18 residues. Looked up from germline, CDR1 is SGHRS and CDR2 is YFSETQ. Trimming took 2 bases from V and 3 from J; bases not matched to a gene: 8. The CDR3 DNA sequence: TGCGCCAGCAGCTTTGCTCCGGGACAGGGGGCTTACACCGGGGAGCTGTTTTTT. It yields the protein CASSFAPGQGAYTGELFF.

The V gene is TRBV7-6, the J gene TRBJ2-7; 12 nucleotides align to TRBD2. Trimming took 5 bases from V and 4 from J; bases not matched to a gene: 6. Germline CDR1 reads SGHVS; CDR2 reads FNYEAQ. This CDR3 spans 15 amino acids. Written as DNA, the CDR3 is TGTGCCAGCAGCCCCTCACTAGCGGGGGGTTACGAGCAGTACTTC. Residues: CASSPSLAGGYEQYF.

This chain uses TRBV19 with TRBJ1-5; maybe TRBD1 (6 bases). This CDR3 contains 13 residues. V was cut by 6 bases and J by 3 bases, with 9 bases left in between. The V gene's germline CDR1 is LNHDA and CDR2 SQIVND (reference sequence). CDR3 nucleotides: TGTGCCAGTAGCGACAGGTTCAATCAGCCCCAGCATTTT. As protein: CASSDRFNQPQHF.

The chain combines TRBV3-1 (or the pseudogene TRBV3-2) with TRBJ2-7, with D perhaps TRBD1 (5 bases). CDR1 and CDR2 from the germline V gene are LGHDT and YNNKEL (reference sequence). The V end was cut by 2 bases, the J end by 8 bases, with 10 bases between. This CDR3 is 12 amino acids long. CDR3 in amino acids: CASSQTPGKQYF. The DNA for the CDR3 is TGTGCCAGCAGCCAAACCCCAGGGAAGCAGTACTTC.

The table lists this clone with a count of one. V gene TRBV6-5 combines with J gene TRBJ2-7; tentatively, D is TRBD2 (6 bases). V was clipped by 5 bases and J by 3 bases, with 11 bases between them. The CDR3 runs 13 residues. Germline loops: CDR1 MNHEY, CDR2 SVGAGI. CDR3 sequence reads: CASSNPTSYEQYF. As DNA, the CDR3 is TGTGCCAGCAGTAACCCGACTAGCTACGAGCAGTACTTC.

This clone was recorded only once. This sequence joins TRBV27 and TRBJ2-7; a possible D gene is TRBD2 (5 bases). Trimming shortened V by 6 bases and J by 3 bases, and 9 bases separated the two germline ends. The CDR3 runs 12 residues. From germline, CDR1 is MNHEY and CDR2 SMNVEV (reference sequence). The CDR3 sequence is CASSGGHYEQYF. In DNA, the CDR3 is TGTGCCAGCAGCGGCGGGCACTACGAGCAGTACTTC.

This chain connects TRBV9 to TRBJ2-1; weak D call: TRBD2 (6 bases). This CDR3 is built from 17 residues. Per germline, CDR1 SGDLS and CDR2 YYNGEE. The V end was cut by 0 bases, the J end by 5 bases, with 18 bases between. The CDR3 DNA sequence: TGTGCCAGCAGCGTAGGAATGGGGTTAGCGGCAAACAATGAGCAGTTCTTC. Encoded protein: CASSVGMGLAANNEQFF.

This chain uses TRBV24-1 with TRBJ2-1; weak D call: TRBD2 (6 bases). The CDR3 has 13 amino acids. Per germline, CDR1 KGHDR and CDR2 SFDVKD. V was shortened by 4 bases and J by 9 bases, with 12 bases between the two germline ends. The CDR3 region has the DNA TGTGCCACCAGTGACGGGGGAAGGGGTGAGCAGTTCTTC. As protein: CATSDGGRGEQFF.